This TCR beta chain was found in a study of cytomegalovirus exposure and HLA in healthy donors. Study-level information: Later analysis reported that the 120 or so validation repertoires shared the platform of the 500 to 850 first-cohort repertoires.

The study, taken as a whole, reports: Some TCR beta chains (164 of them) were listed as cytomegalovirus-associated. Most TCR sequences showed up rarely, but some public TCRs showed up in many donors. In the approximately 120 validation repertoires, a later analysis found that first-cohort TCR clusters tended to co-occur.

Sequencing was performed with immunoSEQ multiplex PCR; in TCRdb, only in-frame clones are kept and a portion is missing. The data show roughly 120,000 clones, about nine tenths seen once. Note on this clone: Its antigen is unknown.

Sample: PBMCs. This clonotype originated in a young woman in good health and CMV-seronegative.

The CDR3 is CAISEDRDNYGYTF. The CDR3 nucleotides are TGTGCCATCAGTGAGGACAGGGACAACTATGGCTACACCTTC. The chain is built from TRBV10-3 and TRBJ1-2; 7 bases agree with TRBD1. Looked up from germline, CDR1 is ENHRY and CDR2 is SYGVKD. With V trimmed by 2 bases and J by 2 bases, 2 bases remained unmatched. The length of the CDR3 is 14 residues.